This paragraph covers one TCR beta chain sequence. The data belong to a study of blood T cell repertoires in COVID-19. About the study: Acute-phase and convalescent COVID-19 samples originated in the United States, Italy and Spain. T cells, B-cell-depleted T cells, or PBMCs provided the cDNA or gDNA that served as material.

As originally analysed: Cell counts per sample came from amplifying reference gene primers. Libraries were prepared by immunoSEQ multiplex PCR; TCRdb keeps only in-frame clonotypes and omits some of them. For V, J and clone size, that table is used; D and trimming come from the DNA. This sample has a few hundred thousand clones, with less than 90% found just once. Germline CDR1 LNHNV, CDR2 YYDKDF (reference sequence). V shed 2 bases and J shed 5 bases, with 15 bases lying between them. The CDR3 consists of 16 residues. The sequenced sample was peripheral blood. The genes are TRBV15 and TRBJ2-2; D unclear. The clonotype was recovered from a woman aged 40 to 49 who had recovered from COVID-19. The CDR3 spells CATSRFLGPGTGELFF. The CDR3 bases are TGTGCCACCAGCAGATTCCTTGGGCCCGGAACCGGGGAGCTGTTTTTT. Variable domain in full (rest from reference TRBV15 and TRBJ2-2): DAMVIQNPRYQVTQFGKPVTLSCSQTLNHNVMYWYQQKSSQAPKLLFHYYDKDFNNEADTPDNFQSRRPNTSFCFLDIRSPGLGDTAMYLCATSRFLGPGTGELFFGEGSRLTVL.